This T cell receptor beta chain was profiled in a study of cytomegalovirus exposure and HLA in healthy donors. Comment on this clone: Its antigen is as yet unknown.

With 60 Vbeta and 13 Jbeta primers, the PCR was carried out. Method: immunoSEQ multiplex PCR; TCRdb's copy keeps in-frame clones and lacks some. Of some 120,000 clones in the sample, over 65% were seen once. Study-wide points: A likely sequencing artifact accounted for one observed cluster of highly shared sequence variants. Analysis performed later found about 18,000 TCR beta sequences associated with HLA alleles at 0.05 false discovery rate. Rarity held for most TCR sequences, but there were some public TCRs that occurred in many donors.

V gave up 0 bases and J gave up 4 bases; unmatched junction bases: 4. CDR3 length: 14 residues. The germline gives CDR1 SGDLS, CDR2 YYNGEE. The chain couples TRBV9 to TRBJ2-7, with 7 bases lining up with TRBD2. The receptor was derived from a woman in her twenties or thirties in good health and CMV-seronegative. Source material: PBMCs. The CDR3 region has the DNA TGTGCCAGCAGCGTAGCCCCTAGCGGTTACGAGCAGTACTTC. Translated: CASSVAPSGYEQYF. The entire variable domain, with the rest obtained from reference TRBV9 and TRBJ2-7, is as follows: DSGVTQTPKHLITATGQRVTLRCSPRSGDLSVYWYQQSLDQGLQFLIQYYNGEERAKGNILERFSAQQFPDLHSELNLSSLELGDSALYFCASSVAPSGYEQYFGPGTRLTVT.